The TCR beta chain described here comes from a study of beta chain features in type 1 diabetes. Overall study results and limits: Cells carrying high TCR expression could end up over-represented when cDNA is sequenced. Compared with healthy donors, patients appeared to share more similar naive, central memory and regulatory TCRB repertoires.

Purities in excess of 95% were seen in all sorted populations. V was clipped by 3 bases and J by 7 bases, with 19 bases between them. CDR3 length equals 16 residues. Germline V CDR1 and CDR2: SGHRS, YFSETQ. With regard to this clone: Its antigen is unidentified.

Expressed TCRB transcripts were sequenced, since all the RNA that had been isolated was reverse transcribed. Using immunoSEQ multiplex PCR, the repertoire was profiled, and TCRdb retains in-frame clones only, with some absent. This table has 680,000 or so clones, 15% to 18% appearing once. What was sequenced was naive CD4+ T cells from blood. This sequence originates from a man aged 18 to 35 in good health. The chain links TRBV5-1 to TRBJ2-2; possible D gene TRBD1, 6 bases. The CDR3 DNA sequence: TGCGCCAGCAGCTCCCTGGGGGCTCACGAGGGCGGGGAGCTGTTTTTT. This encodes CASSSLGAHEGGELFF.